These T cell receptor beta chains were read from a single sample in a study of T-cell reconstitution after alpha-beta-depleted transplantation in children. TCRdb re-derived calls from the PCR reads in MiXCR, one entry per CDR3 protein. The sample has a few hundred thousand distinct CDR3 sequences, 9% to 10% seen once. The material sequenced was PBMCs from the stem cell graft donor, taken from the stem cell graft. These receptors all stem from a human donor who donated a stem cell graft to a child with SCID. CDR3s include the opening cysteine and the closing phenylalanine or tryptophan. The order of the fields is J gene, D gene, clone size, V gene, CDR3 protein, CDR3 DNA. D genes are given only for firm matches. Clone size is given for some rows only: seen once, a few or many times, or a class if the clone is expanded.

>TRBJ1-1|TRBD1|many|TRBV9
CASSMGTGFEAFF
TGTGCCAGCAGCATGGGGACAGGCTTTGAAGCTTTCTTT
>TRBJ2-4|NA|many|TRBV15
CATSRETGTRQNIQYF
TGTGCCACCAGCAGGGAAACCGGGACAAGACAAAACATTCAGTACTTC
>TRBJ2-2|NA|many|TRBV7-9
CASSLTPVGELFF
TGTGCCAGCAGCTTAACGCCGGTCGGGGAGCTGTTTTTT
>TRBJ1-6|NA|many|TRBV9
CASSVGQTYNSPLHF
TGTGCCAGCAGCGTAGGACAGACCTATAATTCACCCCTCCACTTT
>TRBJ1-1|NA|many|TRBV7-9
CASSFWGDTEAFF
TGTGCCAGCAGCTTTTGGGGGGACACTGAAGCTTTCTTT
>TRBJ2-3|TRBD1|many|TRBV12-3/TRBV12-4
CASSEQGPITDTQYF
TGTGCCAGCAGTGAACAGGGGCCAATCACAGATACGCAGTATTTT
>TRBJ1-2|NA|many|TRBV18
CASSPRVDGGYTF
TGTGCCAGCTCACCACGGGTGGACGGGGGCTACACCTTC
>TRBJ2-5|TRBD2|few|TRBV5-4
CASRKRTSGQETQYF
TGTGCCAGCAGGAAGCGGACTAGCGGACAAGAGACCCAGTACTTC
>TRBJ1-5|NA|few|TRBV7-2
CASSSSRGSNQPQHF
TGTGCCAGCAGCTCATCACGGGGGTCCAATCAGCCCCAGCATTTT
>TRBJ1-4|TRBD1|NA|TRBV2
CASRKDRVHEKLFF
TGTGCCAGCAGAAAGGACAGGGTTCATGAAAAACTGTTTTTT
>TRBJ2-7|NA|many|TRBV4-1
CASSQGGQPLYEQYF
TGCGCCAGCAGCCAAGGAGGGCAACCACTCTACGAGCAGTACTTC
>TRBJ2-3|TRBD2|few|TRBV4-2
CASSQDWASGDLTDTQYF
TGTGCCAGCAGCCAAGATTGGGCTAGCGGGGACCTCACAGATACGCAGTATTTT
>TRBJ2-6|NA|many|TRBV5-1
CASSLLGFESGANVLTF
TGCGCCAGCAGCTTGCTAGGGTTCGAATCTGGGGCCAACGTCCTGACTTTC
>TRBJ2-5|NA|many|TRBV5-1
CASSLVSGGETQYF
TGCGCCAGCAGCTTGGTTAGCGGTGGAGAGACCCAGTACTTC
>TRBJ2-1|NA|NA|TRBV24-1
CATSDFGLSDEQFF
TGTGCCACCAGTGATTTTGGGCTTTCGGATGAGCAGTTCTTC
>TRBJ1-1|NA|NA|TRBV3-1
CACSRMGTRLGGDTEAFF
TGTGCCTGCAGCCGGATGGGCACCCGCTTGGGAGGGGACACTGAAGCTTTCTTT
>TRBJ2-5|TRBD1|NA|TRBV29-1
CSVPKLGGETQYF
TGCAGCGTCCCCAAGCTAGGGGGCGAGACCCAGTACTTC
>TRBJ2-7|TRBD1|many|TRBV7-3
CASSDGQGFYEQYF
TGTGCCAGCAGCGACGGACAGGGGTTCTACGAGCAGTACTTC
>TRBJ1-1|TRBD1|NA|TRBV19
CASRGQGADTEAFF
TGTGCCAGTAGGGGACAGGGGGCGGACACTGAAGCTTTCTTT
>TRBJ2-5|NA|many|TRBV5-1
CASSLLVADETQYF
TGCGCCAGCAGCTTGCTCGTAGCGGACGAGACCCAGTACTTC
>TRBJ1-1|NA|many|TRBV4-1
CASRPRVLSTEAFF
TGCGCCAGCAGACCGCGGGTACTGAGCACTGAAGCTTTCTTT
>TRBJ2-3|NA|many|TRBV4-1
CASSQDPGRGTDTQYF
TGCGCCAGCAGCCAAGACCCAGGGCGGGGCACAGATACGCAGTATTTT
>TRBJ1-5|TRBD1|many|TRBV5-5
CASSWPRLQGVNQPQHF
TGTGCCAGCAGCTGGCCCCGTCTACAGGGGGTCAATCAGCCCCAGCATTTT
>TRBJ1-5|NA|few|TRBV7-2
CASSLAQGLTSPQHF
TGTGCCAGCAGCTTAGCCCAGGGCCTCACATCGCCCCAGCATTTT
>TRBJ2-5|NA|many|TRBV5-1
CASSLRGDGETQYF
TGCGCCAGCAGCTTGCGGGGTGACGGGGAGACCCAGTACTTC
>TRBJ2-3|TRBD2|NA|TRBV9
CASSVVTSGGSDTQYF
TGTGCCAGCAGCGTAGTGACTAGCGGGGGGTCGGATACGCAGTATTTT
>TRBJ1-6|NA|many|TRBV6-6
CASSQMTDSPLHF
TGTGCCAGCAGCCAGATGACAGATTCACCCCTCCACTTT
>TRBJ1-1|NA|few|TRBV4-3
CASSGEGDTEAFF
TGCGCCAGCAGCGGCGAGGGAGACACTGAAGCTTTCTTT
>TRBJ1-3|NA|many|TRBV6-5
CASSYSSRTSASGNTIYF
TGTGCCAGCAGTTACTCTAGCCGGACATCAGCCTCTGGAAACACCATATATTTT
>TRBJ1-5|NA|many|TRBV20-1
CSAADGYRNQPQHF
TGCAGTGCCGCGGACGGTTACCGCAATCAGCCCCAGCATTTT
>TRBJ1-2|TRBD1|many|TRBV5-1
CASSFGVRDRGIVDYGYTF
TGCGCCAGCAGCTTTGGGGTGAGGGACAGGGGTATCGTTGACTATGGCTACACCTTC
>TRBJ2-7|NA|many|TRBV12-3/TRBV12-4
CASSPSGQSYEQYF
TGTGCCAGCAGTCCTTCGGGGCAGTCCTACGAGCAGTACTTC
>TRBJ2-1|TRBD1|many|TRBV29-1
CSVVRGPGDEQFF
TGCAGCGTTGTCAGGGGGCCGGGCGATGAGCAGTTCTTC
>TRBJ1-2|NA|many|TRBV6-5
CASGGGWGYTF
TGTGCCTCTGGGGGGGGATGGGGCTACACCTTC
>TRBJ1-5|NA|many|TRBV6-5
CASSSMVNQPQHF
TGTGCCAGCAGTTCCATGGTCAATCAGCCCCAGCATTTT
>TRBJ2-5|NA|many|TRBV7-2
CASSLRPIGETQYF
TGTGCCAGCAGCTTAAGACCCATTGGAGAGACCCAGTACTTC
>TRBJ1-1|NA|many|TRBV13
CASSLSIGDTEAFF
TGTGCCAGCAGCTTAAGTATTGGTGACACTGAAGCTTTCTTT
>TRBJ2-1|TRBD2|many|TRBV20-1
CSARDVAGDHGEQFF
TGCAGTGCTAGAGATGTCGCGGGGGATCATGGTGAGCAGTTCTTC
>TRBJ2-3|NA|NA|TRBV3-1
CASSGGDTQYF
TGTGCCAGCAGCGGCGGGGATACGCAGTATTTT
>TRBJ2-1|TRBD2|NA|TRBV7-3
CASSLTGLAGREQFF
TGTGCCAGCAGCTTAACAGGACTAGCGGGGCGTGAGCAGTTCTTC
>TRBJ2-2|TRBD1|many|TRBV5-6
CASSRRQGAHPELFF
TGTGCCAGCAGCCGACGACAGGGAGCACACCCGGAGCTGTTTTTT
>TRBJ1-1|TRBD1|many|TRBV18
CASSPSLMQGQGTEAFF
TGTGCCAGCTCACCATCCCTCATGCAGGGACAGGGGACTGAAGCTTTCTTT
>TRBJ2-5|NA|many|TRBV7-2
CASSRASQETQYF
TGTGCCAGCAGCCGGGCCTCACAAGAGACCCAGTACTTC
>TRBJ1-2|TRBD1|few|TRBV7-2
CASSTGTAVQGTF
TGTGCCAGCAGCACCGGGACAGCGGTGCAGGGCACCTTC
>TRBJ1-5|TRBD1|once|TRBV20-1
CSARGTGAERPQHF
TGCAGTGCTAGGGGGACAGGGGCCGAAAGGCCCCAGCATTTT
>TRBJ2-6|NA|many|TRBV24-1
CATGQAGANVLTF
TGTGCCACTGGCCAAGCTGGGGCCAACGTCCTGACTTTC
>TRBJ2-2|NA|many|TRBV6-4
CASSEGQGPGELFF
TGTGCCAGCAGTGAGGGGCAGGGCCCCGGGGAGCTGTTTTTT
>TRBJ2-3|NA|NA|TRBV7-6
CASSLVGQTDTQYF
TGTGCCAGCAGCTTAGTTGGCCAAACAGATACGCAGTATTTT
>TRBJ1-5|NA|many|TRBV7-8
CASSLVYGGGQPQHF
TGTGCCAGCAGCTTAGTTTACGGGGGGGGTCAGCCCCAGCATTTT
>TRBJ2-1|NA|many|TRBV6-4
CASSQKDRDEQFF
TGTGCCAGCAGTCAAAAGGACCGGGATGAGCAGTTCTTC
>TRBJ2-5|NA|many|TRBV7-3
CASSPALQQETQYF
TGTGCCAGCAGCCCTGCCCTCCAACAAGAGACCCAGTACTTC
>TRBJ2-6|NA|many|TRBV6-1
CAGQVQGTKAGANVLTF
TGTGCCGGCCAAGTACAGGGAACGAAGGCTGGGGCCAACGTCCTGACTTTC
>TRBJ1-5|NA|NA|TRBV2
CASSYLGGNKGNQPQHF
TGTGCCAGCAGCTACCTTGGTGGGAATAAGGGCAATCAGCCCCAGCATTTT
>TRBJ1-4|TRBD1|many|TRBV2
CASRDGTGNEKLFF
TGTGCCAGCAGGGATGGGACAGGGAATGAAAAACTGTTTTTT